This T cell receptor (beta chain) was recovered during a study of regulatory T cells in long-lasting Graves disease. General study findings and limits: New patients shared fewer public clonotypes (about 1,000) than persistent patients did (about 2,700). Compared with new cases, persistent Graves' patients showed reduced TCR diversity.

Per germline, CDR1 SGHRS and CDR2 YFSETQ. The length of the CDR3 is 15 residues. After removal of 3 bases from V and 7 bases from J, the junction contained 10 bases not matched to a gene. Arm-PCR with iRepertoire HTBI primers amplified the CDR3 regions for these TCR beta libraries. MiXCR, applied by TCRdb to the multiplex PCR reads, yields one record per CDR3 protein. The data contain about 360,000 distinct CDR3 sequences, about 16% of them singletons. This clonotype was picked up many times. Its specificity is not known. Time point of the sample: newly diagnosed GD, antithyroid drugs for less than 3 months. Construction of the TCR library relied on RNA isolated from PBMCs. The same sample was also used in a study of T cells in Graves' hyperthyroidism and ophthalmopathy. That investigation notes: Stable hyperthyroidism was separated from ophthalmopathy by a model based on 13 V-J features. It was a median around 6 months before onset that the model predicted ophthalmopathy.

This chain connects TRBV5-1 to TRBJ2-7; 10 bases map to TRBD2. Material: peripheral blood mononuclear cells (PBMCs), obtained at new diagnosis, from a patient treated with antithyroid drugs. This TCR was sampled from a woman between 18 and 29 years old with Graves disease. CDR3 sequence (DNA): TGCGCCAGCAGCTCGAGCGGGGGGGCCTGGGAAGAGCAGTACTTC. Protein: CASSSSGGAWEEQYF.